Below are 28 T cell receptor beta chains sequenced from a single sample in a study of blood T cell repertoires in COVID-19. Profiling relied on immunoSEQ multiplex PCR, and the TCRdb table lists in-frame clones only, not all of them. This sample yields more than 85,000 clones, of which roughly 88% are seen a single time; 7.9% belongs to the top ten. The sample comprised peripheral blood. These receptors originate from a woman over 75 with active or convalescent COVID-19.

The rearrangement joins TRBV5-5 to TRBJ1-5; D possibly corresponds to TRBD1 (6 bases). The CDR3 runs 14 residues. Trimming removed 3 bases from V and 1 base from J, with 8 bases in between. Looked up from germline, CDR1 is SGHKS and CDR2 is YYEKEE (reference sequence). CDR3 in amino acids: CASSWGQSNQPQHF. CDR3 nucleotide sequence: TGTGCCAGCAGCTGGGGGCAGAGCAATCAGCCCCAGCATTTT.

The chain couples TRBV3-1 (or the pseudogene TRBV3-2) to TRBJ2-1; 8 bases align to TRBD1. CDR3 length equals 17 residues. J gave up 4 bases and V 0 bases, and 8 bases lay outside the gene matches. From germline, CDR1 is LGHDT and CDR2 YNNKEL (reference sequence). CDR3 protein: CASSQEAGGLLYNEQFF. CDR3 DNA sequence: TGTGCCAGCAGCCAAGAGGCAGGGGGCCTATTATACAATGAGCAGTTCTTC.

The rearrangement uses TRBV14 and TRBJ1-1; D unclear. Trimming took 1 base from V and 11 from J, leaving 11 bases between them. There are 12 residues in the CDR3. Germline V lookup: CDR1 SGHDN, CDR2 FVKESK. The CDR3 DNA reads TGTGCCAGCAGCCAAGGGAGGGTTTCTGCTTTCTTT. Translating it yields CASSQGRVSAFF.

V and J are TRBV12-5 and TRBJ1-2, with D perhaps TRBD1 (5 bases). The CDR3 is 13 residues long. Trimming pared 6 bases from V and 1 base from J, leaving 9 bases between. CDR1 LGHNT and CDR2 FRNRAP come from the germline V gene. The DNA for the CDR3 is TGTGCTAGTGGCCGAGACAGTAACTATGGCTACACCTTC. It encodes CASGRDSNYGYTF.

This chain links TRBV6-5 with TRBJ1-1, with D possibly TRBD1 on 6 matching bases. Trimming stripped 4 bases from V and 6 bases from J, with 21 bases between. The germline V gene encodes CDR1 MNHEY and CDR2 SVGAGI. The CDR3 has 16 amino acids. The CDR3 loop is CASSFQTKGVIAEAFF. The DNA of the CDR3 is TGTGCCAGCAGTTTCCAAACAAAGGGGGTGATAGCTGAAGCTTTCTTT.

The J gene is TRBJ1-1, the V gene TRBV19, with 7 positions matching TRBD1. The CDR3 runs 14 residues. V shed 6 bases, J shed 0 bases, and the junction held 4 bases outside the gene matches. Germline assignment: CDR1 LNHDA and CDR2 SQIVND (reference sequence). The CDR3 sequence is CASSRGTVNTEAFF. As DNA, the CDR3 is TGTGCCAGTAGCCGGGGGACAGTGAACACTGAAGCTTTCTTT.

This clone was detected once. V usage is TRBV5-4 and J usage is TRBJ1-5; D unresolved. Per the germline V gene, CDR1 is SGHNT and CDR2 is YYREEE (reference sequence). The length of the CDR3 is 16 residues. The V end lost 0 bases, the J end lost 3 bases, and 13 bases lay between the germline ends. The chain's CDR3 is CASSLGGGIYNQPQHF. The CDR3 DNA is TGTGCCAGCAGCTTGGGCGGCGGTATCTACAATCAGCCCCAGCATTTT.

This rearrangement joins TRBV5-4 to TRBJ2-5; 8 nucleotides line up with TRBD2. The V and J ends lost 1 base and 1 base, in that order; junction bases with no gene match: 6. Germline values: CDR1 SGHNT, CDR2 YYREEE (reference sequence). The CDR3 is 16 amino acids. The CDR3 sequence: CASSLIAGGLQETQYF. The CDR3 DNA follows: TGTGCCAGCAGCTTGATCGCGGGAGGACTCCAAGAGACCCAGTACTTC. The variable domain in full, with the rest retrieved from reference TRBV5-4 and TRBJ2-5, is ETGVTQSPTHLIKTRGQQVTLRCSSQSGHNTVSWYQQALGQGPQFIFQYYREEENGRGNFPPRFSGLQFPNYSSELNVNALELDDSALYLCASSLIAGGLQETQYFGPGTRLLVL.

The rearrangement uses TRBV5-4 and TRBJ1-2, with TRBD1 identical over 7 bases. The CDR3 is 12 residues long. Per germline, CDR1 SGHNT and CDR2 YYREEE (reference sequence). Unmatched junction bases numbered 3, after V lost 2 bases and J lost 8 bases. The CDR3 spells CASSFRTGGYTF. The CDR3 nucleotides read TGTGCCAGCAGCTTCCGGACAGGAGGCTACACCTTC.

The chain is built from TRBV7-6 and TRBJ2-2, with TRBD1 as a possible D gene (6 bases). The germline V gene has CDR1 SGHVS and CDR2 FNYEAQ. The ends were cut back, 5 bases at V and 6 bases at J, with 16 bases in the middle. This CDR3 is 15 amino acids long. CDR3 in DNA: TGTGCCAGCAGCCACTACAGGGCGTCCCCCGGGGAGCTGTTTTTT. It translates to CASSHYRASPGELFF. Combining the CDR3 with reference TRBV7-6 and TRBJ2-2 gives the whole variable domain GAGVSQSPRYKVTKRGQDVALRCDPISGHVSLYWYRQALGQGPEFLTYFNYEAQQDKSGLPNDRFSAERPEGSISTLTIQRTEQRDSAMYRCASSHYRASPGELFFGEGSRLTVL.

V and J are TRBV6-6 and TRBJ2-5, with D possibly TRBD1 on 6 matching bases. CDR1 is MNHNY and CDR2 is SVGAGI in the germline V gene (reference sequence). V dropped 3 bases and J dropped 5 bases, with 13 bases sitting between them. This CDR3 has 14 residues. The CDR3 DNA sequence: TGTGCCAGCAGTTATCCTGAGACAGGCGAGACCCAGTACTTC. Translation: CASSYPETGETQYF.

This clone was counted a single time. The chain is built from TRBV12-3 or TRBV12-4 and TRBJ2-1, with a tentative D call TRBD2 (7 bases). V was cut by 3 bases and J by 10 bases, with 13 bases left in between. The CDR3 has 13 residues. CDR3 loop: CASSFSGGGEQFF. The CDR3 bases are TGTGCCAGCAGTTTCTCGGGGGGCGGAGAGCAGTTCTTC.

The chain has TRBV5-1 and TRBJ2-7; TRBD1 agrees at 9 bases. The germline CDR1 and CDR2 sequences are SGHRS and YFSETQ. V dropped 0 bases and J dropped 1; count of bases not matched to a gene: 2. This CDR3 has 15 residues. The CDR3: CASSLGQGGSYEQYF. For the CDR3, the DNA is TGCGCCAGCAGCTTGGGACAGGGGGGATCCTACGAGCAGTACTTC.

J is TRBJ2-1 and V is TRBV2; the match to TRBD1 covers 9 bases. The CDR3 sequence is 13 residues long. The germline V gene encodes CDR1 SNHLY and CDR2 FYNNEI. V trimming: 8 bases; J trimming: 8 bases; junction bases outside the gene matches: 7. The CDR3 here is CASWGQGTHEQFF. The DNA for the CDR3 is TGTGCCAGCTGGGGACAGGGCACACATGAGCAGTTCTTC.

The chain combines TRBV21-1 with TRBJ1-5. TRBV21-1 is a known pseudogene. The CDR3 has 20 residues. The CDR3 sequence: CASSKGLTDGGRCRNQPQHF. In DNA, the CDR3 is TGTGCCAGCAGCAAGGGACTTACCGACGGAGGGAGATGTAGGAATCAGCCCCAGCATTTT.

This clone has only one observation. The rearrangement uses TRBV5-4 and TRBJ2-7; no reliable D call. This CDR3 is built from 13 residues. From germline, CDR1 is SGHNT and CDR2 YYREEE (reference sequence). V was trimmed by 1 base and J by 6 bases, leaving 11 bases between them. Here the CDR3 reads CASSLSHLSEQYF. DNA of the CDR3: TGTGCCAGCAGCTTGTCACACCTCTCCGAGCAGTACTTC.

Here the CDR3 reads CASSQPREKLFF. The CDR3 coding sequence is TGTGCCAGCAGCCAGCCCCGGGAAAAACTGTTTTTT. The chain couples TRBV3-1 (or the pseudogene TRBV3-2) to TRBJ1-4; D remains ambiguous. V was trimmed by 3 bases and J by 8 bases, leaving 7 bases between them. The CDR3 has 12 residues. Germline CDR1 LGHDT, CDR2 YNNKEL (reference sequence).

The CDR3: CASSPLSGRRILNEQFF. The CDR3 bases are TGTGCCAGCAGTCCCCTCAGCGGGAGGCGTATATTAAATGAGCAGTTCTTC. V and J are TRBV28 and TRBJ2-1; 9 bases map to TRBD2. With 5 bases clipped from V and 7 bases from J, the junction kept 15 bases outside the gene matches. Germline-derived CDR1 and CDR2 are MDHEN and SYDVKM. The CDR3 has 17 residues.

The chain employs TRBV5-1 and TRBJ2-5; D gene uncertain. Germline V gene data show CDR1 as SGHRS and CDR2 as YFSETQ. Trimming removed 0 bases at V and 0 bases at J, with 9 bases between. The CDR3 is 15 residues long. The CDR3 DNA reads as TGCGCCAGCAGCTTGGGTCCAGGAAACCAAGAGACCCAGTACTTC. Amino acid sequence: CASSLGPGNQETQYF.

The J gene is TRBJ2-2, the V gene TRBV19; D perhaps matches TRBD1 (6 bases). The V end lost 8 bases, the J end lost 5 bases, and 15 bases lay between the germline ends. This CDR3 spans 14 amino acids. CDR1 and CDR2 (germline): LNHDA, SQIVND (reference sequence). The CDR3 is CASEDSEMTGELFF. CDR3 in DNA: TGTGCCAGTGAGGACAGCGAGATGACCGGGGAGCTGTTTTTT. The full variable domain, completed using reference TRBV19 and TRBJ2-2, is DGGITQSPKYLFRKEGQNVTLSCEQNLNHDAMYWYRQDPGQGLRLIYYSQIVNDFQKGDIAEGYSVSREKKESFPLTVTSAQKNPTAFYLCASEDSEMTGELFFGEGSRLTVL.

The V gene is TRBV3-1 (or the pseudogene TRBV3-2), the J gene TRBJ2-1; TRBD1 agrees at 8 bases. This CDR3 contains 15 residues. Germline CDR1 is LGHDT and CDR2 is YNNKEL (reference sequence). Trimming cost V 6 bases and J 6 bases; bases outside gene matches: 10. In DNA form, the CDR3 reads TGTGCCAGCAGTACCACCGTACAGGGGGTCAATGAGCAGTTCTTC. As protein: CASSTTVQGVNEQFF.

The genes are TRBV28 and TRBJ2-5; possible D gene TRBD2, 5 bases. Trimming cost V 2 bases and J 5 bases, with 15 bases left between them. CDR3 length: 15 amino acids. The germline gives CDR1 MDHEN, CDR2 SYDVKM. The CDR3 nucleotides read TGTGCCAGCAGTTTAGCAGCGGTGGGTTTGGAGACCCAGTACTTC. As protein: CASSLAAVGLETQYF. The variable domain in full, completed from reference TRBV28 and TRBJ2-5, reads DVKVTQSSRYLVKRTGEKVFLECVQDMDHENMFWYRQDPGLGLRLIYFSYDVKMKEKGDIPEGYSVSREKKERFSLILESASTNQTSMYLCASSLAAVGLETQYFGPGTRLLVL.

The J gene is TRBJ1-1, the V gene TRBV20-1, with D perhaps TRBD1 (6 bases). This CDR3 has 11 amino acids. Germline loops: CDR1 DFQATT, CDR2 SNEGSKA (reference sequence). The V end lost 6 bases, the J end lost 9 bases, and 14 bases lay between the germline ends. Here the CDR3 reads CSAGGGLQAFF. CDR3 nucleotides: TGCAGTGCCGGCGGGGGGCTCCAAGCTTTCTTT.

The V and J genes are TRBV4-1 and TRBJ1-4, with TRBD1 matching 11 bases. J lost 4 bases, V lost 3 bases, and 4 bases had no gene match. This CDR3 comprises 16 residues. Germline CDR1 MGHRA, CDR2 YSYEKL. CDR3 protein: CASSQGTGGINEKLFF. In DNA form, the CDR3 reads TGCGCCAGCAGCCAGGGGACAGGGGGTATTAATGAAAAACTGTTTTTT.

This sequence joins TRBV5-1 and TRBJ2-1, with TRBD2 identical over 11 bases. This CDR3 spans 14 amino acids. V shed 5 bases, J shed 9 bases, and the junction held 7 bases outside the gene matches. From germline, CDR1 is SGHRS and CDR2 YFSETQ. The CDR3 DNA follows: TGCGCCAGCAGGTTTACTAGCGGGAGCAGTGAGCAGTTCTTC. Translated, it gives CASRFTSGSSEQFF.

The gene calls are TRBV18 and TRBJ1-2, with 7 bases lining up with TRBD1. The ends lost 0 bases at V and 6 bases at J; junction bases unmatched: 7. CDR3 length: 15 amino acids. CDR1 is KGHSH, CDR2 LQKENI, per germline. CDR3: CASSPPARGWHGYTF. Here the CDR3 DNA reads TGTGCCAGCTCACCACCGGCCAGGGGGTGGCATGGCTACACCTTC.

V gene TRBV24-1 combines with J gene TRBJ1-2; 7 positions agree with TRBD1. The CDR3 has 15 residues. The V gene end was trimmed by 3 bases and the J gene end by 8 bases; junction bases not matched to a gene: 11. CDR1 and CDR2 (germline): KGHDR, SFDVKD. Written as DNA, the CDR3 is TGTGCCACCAGTGATATAACAGGGGAAGTGGGCGGCTACACCTTC. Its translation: CATSDITGEVGGYTF.

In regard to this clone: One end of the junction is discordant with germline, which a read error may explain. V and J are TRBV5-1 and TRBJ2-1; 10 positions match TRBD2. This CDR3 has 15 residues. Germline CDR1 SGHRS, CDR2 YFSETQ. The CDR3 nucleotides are TGCGCCAGCAGCTCTAGCGGGGGCTCCCACAATGAGCAGTTCTTC. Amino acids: CASSSSGGSHNEQFF.